This is a list of T cell receptor beta chains from one sample in a study of blood T cell repertoires in COVID-19. The assay was immunoSEQ multiplex PCR, and TCRdb's table has in-frame clones only and misses some. The sample lists fewer than 300,000 clones, approximately 90% occurring once. The sequenced sample consisted of PBMCs or T cells enriched from blood (not recorded which). Source of these receptors: a man aged 40-55 years who had recovered from COVID-19. The CDR3 runs from the conserved cysteine through the conserved F or W. Each record gives: D gene, clone size, V gene, J gene, CDR3 DNA, CDR3 protein. D genes are given only for firm matches. The size field is filled for only some rows; it gives once, few, many or a size class.

D gene: -; clone size: -; V gene: TRBV5-4; J gene: TRBJ1-1; CDR3 DNA: TGTGCCAGCAGCCGGAGGGACGGCACGAACACTGAAGCTTTCTTT; CDR3 protein: CASSRRDGTNTEAFF
D gene: TRBD1; clone size: -; V gene: TRBV19; J gene: TRBJ2-3; CDR3 DNA: TGTGCCAGTAGTGCAACAGACAGGGGGCGTCGCACAGATACGCAGTATTTT; CDR3 protein: CASSATDRGRRTDTQYF
D gene: -; clone size: -; V gene: TRBV11-3; J gene: TRBJ1-6; CDR3 DNA: TGTGCCAGCAGCTTCGGGCAGGAGGAGTCACCCCTCCACTTT; CDR3 protein: CASSFGQEESPLHF
D gene: -; clone size: -; V gene: TRBV9; J gene: TRBJ2-3; CDR3 DNA: TGTGCCAGCAGCGGACCCCACCCTAGCGCAGATACGCAGTATTTT; CDR3 protein: CASSGPHPSADTQYF
D gene: -; clone size: few; V gene: TRBV2; J gene: TRBJ2-7; CDR3 DNA: TGTGCCAGCATTGGGGAGTTCCCCTACGAGCAGTACTTC; CDR3 protein: CASIGEFPYEQYF
D gene: -; clone size: -; V gene: TRBV5-8; J gene: TRBJ1-2; CDR3 DNA: TGTGCCAGCAGAGGCAGGGAAACCTGGATCTATGGCTACACCTTC; CDR3 protein: CASRGRETWIYGYTF
D gene: -; clone size: once; V gene: TRBV20-1; J gene: TRBJ2-7; CDR3 DNA: TGCAGTGCTGGGGGAACGGGGGGCAAGTACTTC; CDR3 protein: CSAGGTGGKYF
D gene: -; clone size: -; V gene: TRBV6-6; J gene: TRBJ1-1; CDR3 DNA: TGTGCCAGCAGTCCGAACAGGAACACTGAAGCTTTCTTT; CDR3 protein: CASSPNRNTEAFF
D gene: -; clone size: -; V gene: TRBV7-2; J gene: TRBJ1-6; CDR3 DNA: TGTGCCAGCAGCTTAGGGGGGACGGGGGTCCTCGTTTCACCCCTCCACTTT; CDR3 protein: CASSLGGTGVLVSPLHF
D gene: -; clone size: -; V gene: TRBV6-5; J gene: TRBJ1-5; CDR3 DNA: TGTGCCAGCAGTTACGGCCAGGGGCGACAGCCCCAGCATTTT; CDR3 protein: CASSYGQGRQPQHF
D gene: TRBD1; clone size: -; V gene: TRBV7-2; J gene: TRBJ2-1; CDR3 DNA: TGTGCCAGCAGCCCAAGGGGACAGACCTACAATGAGCAGTTCTTC; CDR3 protein: CASSPRGQTYNEQFF
D gene: -; clone size: -; V gene: TRBV5-1; J gene: TRBJ1-1; CDR3 DNA: TGCGCCAGCAGCTTGTGGGCCAACCAGGCGGGCACTGAAGCTTTCTTT; CDR3 protein: CASSLWANQAGTEAFF
D gene: -; clone size: -; V gene: TRBV7-9; J gene: TRBJ1-2; CDR3 DNA: TGTGCCAGCAGCTTATCGGACTATGGCTACACCTTC; CDR3 protein: CASSLSDYGYTF
D gene: TRBD2; clone size: once; V gene: TRBV4-2; J gene: TRBJ2-1; CDR3 DNA: TGTGCCAGCAGCCAAGACCTAGCGGGGTCCTACAATGAGCAGTTCTTC; CDR3 protein: CASSQDLAGSYNEQFF
D gene: TRBD2; clone size: -; V gene: TRBV4-2; J gene: TRBJ2-1; CDR3 DNA: TGTGCCAGCAGCCAAGAAGCGGGAGACAGGCAGTTCTTC; CDR3 protein: CASSQEAGDRQFF
D gene: TRBD2; clone size: -; V gene: TRBV6-5; J gene: TRBJ2-1; CDR3 DNA: TGTGCCAGCAGAAGCGGGAGTCGAAATGAGCAGTTCTTC; CDR3 protein: CASRSGSRNEQFF
D gene: -; clone size: -; V gene: TRBV2; J gene: TRBJ1-2; CDR3 DNA: TGTGCCAGCACTTCGGGAGACTCGTATGGCTACACCTTC; CDR3 protein: CASTSGDSYGYTF
D gene: TRBD1; clone size: -; V gene: TRBV9; J gene: TRBJ1-2; CDR3 DNA: TGTGCCAGCAGCGTTAGGACAGGGGACGGCTACACCTTC; CDR3 protein: CASSVRTGDGYTF
D gene: -; clone size: -; V gene: TRBV11-2; J gene: TRBJ2-5; CDR3 DNA: TGTGCCAGCAGCTTTTGGAAGAGCGGGCTACAAGAGACCCAGTACTTC; CDR3 protein: CASSFWKSGLQETQYF
D gene: -; clone size: -; V gene: TRBV10-2; J gene: TRBJ1-2; CDR3 DNA: TGCGCCAGCAGTGAGGTCCCAGGGAATCTTGGGTATGGCTACACCTTC; CDR3 protein: CASSEVPGNLGYGYTF
D gene: TRBD2; clone size: -; V gene: TRBV6-4; J gene: TRBJ2-1; CDR3 DNA: TGTGCCAGCAGTGGGGGGAGGGTTGGTGAGCAGTTCTTC; CDR3 protein: CASSGGRVGEQFF
D gene: -; clone size: -; V gene: TRBV6-5; J gene: TRBJ2-1; CDR3 DNA: TGTGCCAGCAGTTACTCGACATACTACAATGAGCAGTTCTTC; CDR3 protein: CASSYSTYYNEQFF
D gene: -; clone size: -; V gene: TRBV19; J gene: TRBJ2-1; CDR3 DNA: TGTGCCAGTAGTCGACTCCAAACTAGTTCCGTACGGTTCTTC; CDR3 protein: CASSRLQTSSVRFF
D gene: -; clone size: -; V gene: TRBV20-1; J gene: TRBJ2-1; CDR3 DNA: TGCAGTGCTACCCCTTACAATGAGCAGTTCTTC; CDR3 protein: CSATPYNEQFF
D gene: -; clone size: -; V gene: TRBV6-1; J gene: TRBJ1-1; CDR3 DNA: TGTGCCAGCAGGGAAGTGGCCCGCACTGAAGCTTTCTTT; CDR3 protein: CASREVARTEAFF
D gene: -; clone size: -; V gene: TRBV4-2; J gene: TRBJ1-2; CDR3 DNA: TGTGCCAGCAGCCAAGCGACACTTAACTATGGCTACACCTTC; CDR3 protein: CASSQATLNYGYTF
D gene: -; clone size: -; V gene: TRBV19; J gene: TRBJ1-5; CDR3 DNA: TGTGCCAGTACCCGAGGGAGGGTTACTAGCAATCAGCCCCAGCATTTT; CDR3 protein: CASTRGRVTSNQPQHF
D gene: -; clone size: -; V gene: TRBV5-1; J gene: TRBJ2-7; CDR3 DNA: TGCGCCAGCAGCCCCCGGGGGAGTACCTACGAGCAGTACTTC; CDR3 protein: CASSPRGSTYEQYF
D gene: TRBD1; clone size: -; V gene: TRBV3-1/TRBV3-2; J gene: TRBJ2-2; CDR3 DNA: TGTGCCAGCAGCCGAATGACAGGGAGTGACACCGGGGAGCTGTTTTTT; CDR3 protein: CASSRMTGSDTGELFF
D gene: -; clone size: -; V gene: TRBV4-2; J gene: TRBJ2-7; CDR3 DNA: TGTGCCAGCAGCCCCAGTTTGGGCGGGGCCGCGTACGAGCAGTACTTC; CDR3 protein: CASSPSLGGAAYEQYF
D gene: TRBD2; clone size: -; V gene: TRBV7-3; J gene: TRBJ2-3; CDR3 DNA: TGTGCCAGCAGCTTAATCGGGTCTAGCGGGGGTACAGATACGCAGTATTTT; CDR3 protein: CASSLIGSSGGTDTQYF
D gene: -; clone size: -; V gene: TRBV2; J gene: TRBJ2-6; CDR3 DNA: TGTGCCAGCAGTGAAAAAAGAGGGGGGGCTGGGGCCAACGTCCTGACTTTC; CDR3 protein: CASSEKRGGAGANVLTF
D gene: -; clone size: -; V gene: TRBV6-5; J gene: TRBJ1-4; CDR3 DNA: TGTGCCAGCGGTCGGGGTATGGCTAATGAAAAACTGTTTTTT; CDR3 protein: CASGRGMANEKLFF
D gene: -; clone size: -; V gene: TRBV29-1; J gene: TRBJ1-1; CDR3 DNA: TGCAGCGTCGCCAAATCCGCAGGTGAAGCTTTCTTT; CDR3 protein: CSVAKSAGEAFF
D gene: TRBD1; clone size: -; V gene: TRBV2; J gene: TRBJ2-7; CDR3 DNA: TGTGCCAGCAGTGAAGATGGGACAGAGTTCTCCTACGAGCAGTACTTC; CDR3 protein: CASSEDGTEFSYEQYF
D gene: -; clone size: -; V gene: TRBV27; J gene: TRBJ2-1; CDR3 DNA: TGTGCCAGCAGTCGGGACTTTGAGTCCTACAATGAGCAGTTCTTC; CDR3 protein: CASSRDFESYNEQFF
D gene: -; clone size: -; V gene: TRBV11-2; J gene: TRBJ1-6; CDR3 DNA: TGTGCCAGCACCTGGGGGGTAAGCTCCTATAATTCACCCCTCCACTTT; CDR3 protein: CASTWGVSSYNSPLHF
D gene: -; clone size: -; V gene: TRBV15; J gene: TRBJ1-5; CDR3 DNA: TGTGCCACCAGCAGACCCCCCACCACGGCCCAGCATTTT; CDR3 protein: CATSRPPTTAQHF
D gene: -; clone size: -; V gene: TRBV12-3/TRBV12-4; J gene: TRBJ1-2; CDR3 DNA: TGTGCCAGCAGTTTACGGGGCTATGGCTACACCTTC; CDR3 protein: CASSLRGYGYTF
D gene: TRBD1; clone size: -; V gene: TRBV6-5; J gene: TRBJ1-4; CDR3 DNA: TGTGCCAGCAGTTACGAGGGGGCTTCTGAAAAACTGTTTTTT; CDR3 protein: CASSYEGASEKLFF
D gene: TRBD1; clone size: -; V gene: TRBV6-5; J gene: TRBJ1-2; CDR3 DNA: TGTGCCAGCAGTTTGTCCCCCGCAGGGGGCGCCTATGGCTACACCTTC; CDR3 protein: CASSLSPAGGAYGYTF
D gene: -; clone size: once; V gene: TRBV6-1; J gene: TRBJ2-1; CDR3 DNA: TGTGCCAGCAGTGAAGCCCGGGAATATGAGCAGTTCTTC; CDR3 protein: CASSEAREYEQFF
D gene: -; clone size: -; V gene: TRBV12-3/TRBV12-4; J gene: TRBJ1-5; CDR3 DNA: TGTGCCAGCAGTTCAGGGTATCAGCCCCAGCATTTT; CDR3 protein: CASSSGYQPQHF
D gene: TRBD1; clone size: -; V gene: TRBV7-3; J gene: TRBJ2-3; CDR3 DNA: TGTGCCAGCAGCTTAACGGGGGTCCCAGGGGGCGGGTTGGATACGCAGTATTTT; CDR3 protein: CASSLTGVPGGGLDTQYF
D gene: TRBD2; clone size: -; V gene: TRBV19; J gene: TRBJ2-1; CDR3 DNA: TGTGCCAGCAGGCTAGCGGGGCTAAATGAGCAGTTCTTC; CDR3 protein: CASRLAGLNEQFF
D gene: TRBD2; clone size: once; V gene: TRBV5-6; J gene: TRBJ2-1; CDR3 DNA: TGTGCCAGCAGCTGGACTAGCGGGGGGGTCAATGAGCAGTTCTTC; CDR3 protein: CASSWTSGGVNEQFF
D gene: TRBD2; clone size: -; V gene: TRBV7-9; J gene: TRBJ2-1; CDR3 DNA: TGTGCCAGCAGCTCGGGACTAGCGGGGGGACGTAGCTATGAGCAGTTCTTC; CDR3 protein: CASSSGLAGGRSYEQFF
D gene: TRBD2; clone size: -; V gene: TRBV3-1/TRBV3-2; J gene: TRBJ2-3; CDR3 DNA: TGTGCCAGCAGCCCCGGAGGAGCGGGAGGGGCAGATACGCAGTATTTT; CDR3 protein: CASSPGGAGGADTQYF
D gene: -; clone size: -; V gene: TRBV6-6; J gene: TRBJ1-4; CDR3 DNA: TGTGCCAGCAGAGACCTCCCGGGTGCCACTAATGAAAAACTGTTTTTT; CDR3 protein: CASRDLPGATNEKLFF
D gene: -; clone size: -; V gene: TRBV11-3; J gene: TRBJ2-5; CDR3 DNA: TGTGCCAGCGCCTTGACTAGGGCAATGCGGGACCAAGAGACCCAGTACTTC; CDR3 protein: CASALTRAMRDQETQYF
D gene: -; clone size: -; V gene: TRBV3-1/TRBV3-2; J gene: TRBJ2-1; CDR3 DNA: TGTGCCAGCAGCCAAGAATCGGTATACAATGAGCAGTTCTTC; CDR3 protein: CASSQESVYNEQFF